This TCR beta chain was captured by sequencing in a study of tumor-infiltrating lymphocytes in primary liver carcinoma. Whole-study context: Every patient in the cohort had a primary liver carcinoma. That carcinoma was treated by surgical resection. Findings and caveats of the study: Tumor region pairs overlapped more than did tumor-adjacent and tumor-blood pairs.

Comments on this clonotype: Its specificity is not known.

The germline V gene has CDR1 SGHRS and CDR2 YFSETQ. CDR3 length: 14 amino acids. Between the trimmed V and J ends, which lost 4 bases and 6 bases, there was a span of 13 bases. cDNA specific to TCR beta was made from 450 to 500 ng of total RNA, with a constant-region primer employed for priming. Each TCR beta library was derived from three nested multiplex PCR rounds that employed slightly modified ARM-PCR. Each of the first two PCR rounds ran approximately 9 cycles with TRBV1-TRBV30 forward and C-beta reverse primers. One entry per CDR3 protein results from TCRdb running MiXCR on the multiplex PCR reads. The data show 250,000 to 400,000 distinct CDR3 sequences, with about 60% seen just once and around 9.5% held by the top ten. Unsorted whole blood yielded blood RNA, and germline DNA was extracted as well.

V usage is TRBV5-1 and J usage is TRBJ2-2; D gene unclear. Material: peripheral blood. This TCR was recovered from a middle-aged man with primary liver carcinoma and hepatitis B virus infection. This CDR3 reads CASSPNTDAGELFF. Written as DNA, the CDR3 is TGCGCCAGCAGCCCCAACACGGATGCCGGGGAGCTGTTTTTT. The complete variable domain, with remaining parts taken from reference TRBV5-1 and TRBJ2-2, reads KAGVTQTPRYLIKTRGQQVTLSCSPISGHRSVSWYQQTPGQGLQFLFEYFSETQRNKGNFPGRFSGRQFSNSRSEMNVSTLELGDSALYLCASSPNTDAGELFFGEGSRLTVL.